This TCR beta chain stems from a study of shared clonotypes between healthy human individuals. Losses at the gene ends were 2 bases for V and 1 base for J; bases not matched to a gene: 6. Germline V lookup: CDR1 SGHRS, CDR2 YFSETQ. The CDR3 is 15 amino acids. Study conclusions and caveats: Non-shared clonotypes had lower generation probabilities than those shared by all four donors. Larger richness was generally estimated for naive than memory subsets.

A remark on this clone: The antigen is undetermined.

Assay execution proceeded at the deep level. The method was immunoSEQ multiplex PCR; TCRdb's version includes in-frame clones alone and lacks a portion of them. The sample contains some 1,100,000 clones, around 78% of which appear only once. The chain has TRBV5-1 and TRBJ2-7; 7 nucleotides line up with TRBD1. The source is a man between 18 and 35 years old in good health. Some clones in this sample may be carry-over from other donors' samples. Sequenced input: memory CD4+ T cells from PBMCs. The subset here: CD45RA-negative fraction. In DNA, the CDR3 is TGCGCCAGCAGCTTCGGGACAGTAAGGTCCTACGAGCAGTACTTC. Translation: CASSFGTVRSYEQYF.